The present T cell receptor beta chain was sequenced within a study of TIL therapy for anti-PD-1-resistant metastatic lung cancer. For the study at large: Patients then received nivolumab; progressors got lymphodepletion, TIL and IL-2. Tumors had a median PD-L1 proportion score of 4.5% to 7%.

The time point: pre-treatment sample, taken before nivolumab and TIL therapy. Stage 4 NSCLC adults joined between October 2017 and 2020. This was the immunoSEQ v3 assay. Assay: immunoSEQ multiplex PCR; the TCRdb copy retains only in-frame clones and omits some. The table shows 45,000 to 75,000 clones, with roughly 66% occurring only once. Germline values: CDR1 SQVTM, CDR2 ANQGSEA. The CDR3 spans 12 residues. Trimming left V 3 bases short and J 0 bases short, with 5 bases between. This clone appeared a single time. The specimen comprised blood, sampled at baseline. The TCR was taken from a person aged 25 to 85 with non-small cell lung cancer. The gene calls are TRBV29-1 and TRBJ2-5; D uncertain. CDR3 sequence: CSVESNQETQYF. The CDR3 DNA reads as TGCAGCGTTGAGTCCAACCAAGAGACCCAGTACTTC.